This T cell receptor (beta chain) was profiled in a study of T-cell reconstitution after alpha-beta-depleted transplantation in children. Molecular barcoding with unique molecular identifiers was used for the TCRbeta library. MiXCR, run by TCRdb on the PCR reads, gives a single entry per CDR3 protein. The sample consists of 350,000 to 400,000 distinct CDR3 sequences, 10% to 15% of them appearing once. V was trimmed by 6 bases and J by 10 bases, leaving 15 bases between them. CDR1 LGHDT and CDR2 YNNKEL come from the germline V gene (reference sequence). The CDR3 is made up of 12 amino acids. The clonotype was recovered from a human donor who donated a stem cell graft to a child with Fanconi anemia. This chain joins TRBV3-1 and TRBJ1-2; D is undetermined. The sample was PBMCs, taken from the stem cell graft. The CDR3 here is CASRDLVGDYTF. CDR3 coding DNA: TGTGCCAGCAGGGATTTAGTTGGGGACTACACCTTC.